This T cell receptor (beta chain) stems from a study of cytomegalovirus exposure and HLA in healthy donors. Study overall: When about 400 donors were genotyped, around 77% of them were found to fall in the Caucasian-associated ancestry cluster.

General study findings and limits: Available immune exposure information was restricted to CMV serostatus only. When the data were analyzed later, several of the most significant clusters appeared to be linked to common viral pathogens. What TCR beta sequences reportedly achieved was accurate prediction of HLA-A and HLA-B alleles in most subjects.

V lost 6 bases to trimming and J lost 1 base; unmatched junction nucleotides: 4. Per germline, CDR1 MDHEN and CDR2 SYDVKM. This CDR3 is 15 amino acids long. As to this clone: Its antigen is unidentified.

PCR used 60 Vbeta primers and 13 Jbeta primers. The assay was immunoSEQ multiplex PCR, and TCRdb's table has in-frame clones only and misses some. Of 95,000 to 100,000 clones in the sample, more than 80% were seen once. This receptor was taken from a man aged 25 to 45 in good health and CMV-seronegative. Sequencing was performed on PBMCs. V is TRBV28 and J is TRBJ2-7, with 12 bases fitting TRBD2. CDR3 sequence reads: CASSRLAGGSYEQYF. For the CDR3, the DNA is TGTGCCAGCAGCCGGCTAGCGGGAGGGTCCTACGAGCAGTACTTC.